This T cell receptor beta chain was sequenced in a study of shared clonotypes between healthy human individuals. Assay: immunoSEQ multiplex PCR; the TCRdb copy retains only in-frame clones and omits some. Of fewer than 1.6 million clones detected, 98% appear once; the ten largest clones hold over 0.3%. The germline CDR1 and CDR2 sequences are SQVTM and ANQGSEA. V lost 5 bases to trimming and J lost 3 bases; unmatched junction nucleotides: 3. The CDR3 consists of 12 residues. Sequencing was done on a sample of naive CD4+ T cells sorted from blood. The subset was: CD45RA+ positively selected. The source of this sequence is a man younger than 45 in good health. The chain is built from TRBV29-1 and TRBJ2-7, with 8 bases that match TRBD2. This CDR3 reads CSVNSGSYEQYF. The CDR3 DNA is TGCAGCGTTAACAGCGGGAGCTACGAGCAGTACTTC.